This T cell receptor beta chain was sequenced for a study of molecular identifiers for immune sequencing clone quantification. Study at large: With replicates, the RNA of about 20,000 or 100,000 naive CD8 cells was split five ways and four were sequenced. Overall study findings and caveats: Detecting spiked Jurkat TCR RNA from one cell among about a million naive cells was reportedly possible. A shared barcode on identical TCR molecules could lead to underestimated sizes for highly expanded clones.

Points on this clonotype: Its antigen is undetermined.

TCRdb used MiXCR to reprocess the PCR reads, holding one entry per CDR3 protein. The data show roughly 100,000 distinct CDR3 sequences, with around 30% seen just once and less than 10% held by the top ten. Trimming pared 3 bases from V and 5 bases from J, leaving 16 bases between. Germline-derived CDR1 and CDR2 are LGHNA and YSLEER. The CDR3 sequence is 15 residues long. The source material was naive CD8+ T cells from blood, with Jurkat cell RNA spiked in. Subset of the sample: FACS-sorted CD8+CD4-CCR7+CD45RA+ naive T cells. J is TRBJ2-5 and V is TRBV4-3; D remains unclear. This TCR derives from a human donor in good health. Some libraries in this study had Jurkat cell RNA spiked in. This chain's CDR3 is CASSHTYGLLETQYF. CDR3 bases: TGCGCCAGCAGCCACACATACGGATTACTCGAGACCCAGTACTTC.